These T cell receptor beta chains were read from a single sample in a study of T cells in Graves' hyperthyroidism and ophthalmopathy. MiXCR, run by TCRdb on the multiplex PCR reads, gives a single entry per CDR3 protein. The data show under 550,000 distinct CDR3 sequences, less than 20% seen once. Input material: blood. The receptor set was obtained from a man aged 40-49 years with Graves' ophthalmopathy. Both conserved end residues are part of each CDR3. D genes are given only for firm matches. Clone size is shown for a subset of rows, as once, few, many or a class of expanded clone.

V gene: TRBV5-4; clone size: NA; J gene: TRBJ1-1; D gene: NA; CDR3 DNA: TGTGCCAGCGGAGTTCCGGGACATCCGAACACTGAAGCTTTCTTT; CDR3 protein: CASGVPGHPNTEAFF
V gene: TRBV7-9; clone size: many; J gene: TRBJ2-1; D gene: NA; CDR3 DNA: TGTGCCAGCAGCTTAACCCGGCGGGGTGGGTCCTACAATGAGCAGTTCTTC; CDR3 protein: CASSLTRRGGSYNEQFF
V gene: TRBV20-1; clone size: NA; J gene: TRBJ1-1; D gene: NA; CDR3 DNA: TGCAGTGCTAGAGAGGGCCTCGTCACTGAAGCTTTCTTT; CDR3 protein: CSAREGLVTEAFF
V gene: TRBV20-1; clone size: NA; J gene: TRBJ1-1; D gene: TRBD1; CDR3 DNA: TGCAGTGCTAGACAGGGGGACACTGAAGCTTTCTTT; CDR3 protein: CSARQGDTEAFF
V gene: TRBV25-1; clone size: NA; J gene: TRBJ2-7; D gene: NA; CDR3 DNA: TGTGCCAGCAGTCATACTGTGGGGTACGAGCAGTACTTC; CDR3 protein: CASSHTVGYEQYF
V gene: TRBV6-1; clone size: few; J gene: TRBJ1-5; D gene: NA; CDR3 DNA: TGTGCCAGCAGTGAAGCGCTTCCGGGGGCCCCTTTCCATCAGCCCCAGCATTTT; CDR3 protein: CASSEALPGAPFHQPQHF
V gene: TRBV9; clone size: many; J gene: TRBJ2-7; D gene: NA; CDR3 DNA: TGTGCCAGCAGCGTAGGGGCCAGCTCCTACGAGCAGTACTTC; CDR3 protein: CASSVGASSYEQYF
V gene: TRBV7-8; clone size: NA; J gene: TRBJ2-5; D gene: TRBD2; CDR3 DNA: TGTGCCAGCAGCTTAGGGCTAGCGGGGACTGAGTACTTC; CDR3 protein: CASSLGLAGTEYF
V gene: TRBV5-1; clone size: NA; J gene: TRBJ2-7; D gene: TRBD2; CDR3 DNA: TGCGCCAGCAGCTTATCTAGCGGGAGCATCAACGAGCAGTACTTC; CDR3 protein: CASSLSSGSINEQYF
V gene: TRBV7-9; clone size: NA; J gene: TRBJ2-5; D gene: TRBD1; CDR3 DNA: TGTGCCAGCAGCTCCCGACTCTTGGACAGGGACCAAGAGACCCAGTACTTC; CDR3 protein: CASSSRLLDRDQETQYF
V gene: TRBV4-1; clone size: few; J gene: TRBJ2-3; D gene: NA; CDR3 DNA: TGCGCCAGCAGCCAAAGGGGATTTTCCACAGATACGCAGTATTTT; CDR3 protein: CASSQRGFSTDTQYF
V gene: TRBV5-1; clone size: few; J gene: TRBJ2-6; D gene: TRBD1; CDR3 DNA: TGCGCCAGCAGCCCGGGACAGGCTGGGGCCAACGTCCTGACTTTC; CDR3 protein: CASSPGQAGANVLTF
V gene: TRBV30; clone size: many; J gene: TRBJ2-7; D gene: NA; CDR3 DNA: TGTGCCTGGAGTTACGGCTCCGTCGGAATGCAGTACTTC; CDR3 protein: CAWSYGSVGMQYF
V gene: TRBV2; clone size: many; J gene: TRBJ1-2; D gene: NA; CDR3 DNA: TGTGCCAGCAGTGACGAAGGAAGCTATGGCTACACCTTC; CDR3 protein: CASSDEGSYGYTF
V gene: TRBV28; clone size: many; J gene: TRBJ2-1; D gene: NA; CDR3 DNA: TGTGCCAGCAGTTCCGTTGAGAGTCAGAATGAGCAGTTCTTC; CDR3 protein: CASSSVESQNEQFF
V gene: TRBV9; clone size: few; J gene: TRBJ2-7; D gene: TRBD1; CDR3 DNA: TGTGCCAGCAGCCCCCGGCAGGGGGCTATGGACGAGCAGTACTTC; CDR3 protein: CASSPRQGAMDEQYF
V gene: TRBV4-2; clone size: few; J gene: TRBJ2-1; D gene: NA; CDR3 DNA: TGTGCCAACAGCCAAGATACGAACAATGAGCAGTTCTTC; CDR3 protein: CANSQDTNNEQFF
V gene: TRBV7-2; clone size: many; J gene: TRBJ2-7; D gene: TRBD2; CDR3 DNA: TGTGCCAGCAGCCTTGGACTAGCGGGAGGGTCCTACGAGCAGTACTTC; CDR3 protein: CASSLGLAGGSYEQYF
V gene: TRBV7-3; clone size: few; J gene: TRBJ2-2; D gene: TRBD2; CDR3 DNA: TGTGCCAGCAGCTTATCCTCGACTAGCAGAACCGGGGAGCTGTTTTTT; CDR3 protein: CASSLSSTSRTGELFF
V gene: TRBV20-1; clone size: NA; J gene: TRBJ1-5; D gene: NA; CDR3 DNA: TGCAGTGCTAACGAGGGAAATCAGCCCCAGCATTTT; CDR3 protein: CSANEGNQPQHF
V gene: TRBV2; clone size: few; J gene: TRBJ2-2; D gene: TRBD2; CDR3 DNA: TGTGCCAGCAGCCAAAGGGGACTAGCGGGCCTGAACACCGGGGAGCTGTTTTTT; CDR3 protein: CASSQRGLAGLNTGELFF
V gene: TRBV12-3/TRBV12-4; clone size: many; J gene: TRBJ2-7; D gene: NA; CDR3 DNA: TGTGCCAGCGAGTTAGGGGTGGGGCAGTACTTC; CDR3 protein: CASELGVGQYF
V gene: TRBV7-8; clone size: NA; J gene: TRBJ1-2; D gene: NA; CDR3 DNA: TGTGCCAGCGGCTTAGTGGGTTCTTTCGACCCCTATGGCTACACCTTC; CDR3 protein: CASGLVGSFDPYGYTF
V gene: TRBV12-3/TRBV12-4; clone size: many; J gene: TRBJ1-1; D gene: NA; CDR3 DNA: TGTGCCAGCAGTCCGCACCAGGGGCCGGGCACTGAAGCTTTCTTT; CDR3 protein: CASSPHQGPGTEAFF
V gene: TRBV2; clone size: many; J gene: TRBJ2-5; D gene: TRBD2; CDR3 DNA: TGTGCCAGCAGAAGATCCGGGGGGGTGGAGACCCAGTACTTC; CDR3 protein: CASRRSGGVETQYF
V gene: TRBV5-1; clone size: few; J gene: TRBJ2-1; D gene: NA; CDR3 DNA: TGCGCCAGCAGCTTGGATAGAGTACGGAGGGCAGGCAATGAGCAGTTCTTC; CDR3 protein: CASSLDRVRRAGNEQFF
V gene: TRBV7-3; clone size: NA; J gene: TRBJ2-2; D gene: TRBD1; CDR3 DNA: TGTGCCAGCAGTCAGGGACAGGGAAACACCGGGGAGCTGTTTTTT; CDR3 protein: CASSQGQGNTGELFF
V gene: TRBV6-1; clone size: NA; J gene: TRBJ2-3; D gene: TRBD2; CDR3 DNA: TGTGCCAGCAAGCGGGGGGTGAGCACAGATACGCAGTATTTT; CDR3 protein: CASKRGVSTDTQYF
V gene: TRBV7-3; clone size: NA; J gene: TRBJ1-3; D gene: NA; CDR3 DNA: TGTGCCAGCAGCACCTTGGACCGGCCCCAGTGGGGAAACACCATATATTTT; CDR3 protein: CASSTLDRPQWGNTIYF
V gene: TRBV6-6; clone size: many; J gene: TRBJ2-7; D gene: NA; CDR3 DNA: TGTGCCAGCAGTTACGAGGCGGCCTACGAGCAGTACTTC; CDR3 protein: CASSYEAAYEQYF
V gene: TRBV2; clone size: many; J gene: TRBJ2-5; D gene: NA; CDR3 DNA: TGTGCCAGCAGTTTAGTCGGGCTCAAAGAGACCCAGTACTTC; CDR3 protein: CASSLVGLKETQYF
V gene: TRBV15; clone size: NA; J gene: TRBJ1-5; D gene: NA; CDR3 DNA: TGTGCCACCAGCAGAGACCCTTACTCGGAAGCCGAAACTTATAGCAATCAGCCCCAGCATTTT; CDR3 protein: CATSRDPYSEAETYSNQPQHF
V gene: TRBV9; clone size: NA; J gene: TRBJ2-1; D gene: NA; CDR3 DNA: TGTGCCAGCAGCGTCCCCCTCGCGACTGAACCCACGGGGGAGCAGTTCTTC; CDR3 protein: CASSVPLATEPTGEQFF
V gene: TRBV9; clone size: NA; J gene: TRBJ2-7; D gene: NA; CDR3 DNA: TGTGCCAGCAGCGTAGGAGAATCGGGCTCCTACGAGCAGTACTTC; CDR3 protein: CASSVGESGSYEQYF
V gene: TRBV9; clone size: few; J gene: TRBJ2-7; D gene: TRBD2; CDR3 DNA: TGTGCCAGCAGCGTATTACCCCGGGGGACTAAAGAGCAGTACTTC; CDR3 protein: CASSVLPRGTKEQYF
V gene: TRBV2; clone size: NA; J gene: TRBJ1-1; D gene: NA; CDR3 DNA: TGTGCCAGCAGTGAAGCACAGCCGAACACTGAAGCTTTCTTT; CDR3 protein: CASSEAQPNTEAFF
V gene: TRBV3-1; clone size: NA; J gene: TRBJ1-1; D gene: NA; CDR3 DNA: TGTGCCAGCAGCCAAGACGACCACACTGAAGCTTTCTTT; CDR3 protein: CASSQDDHTEAFF
V gene: TRBV7-2; clone size: many; J gene: TRBJ2-3; D gene: TRBD2; CDR3 DNA: TGTGCCAGCAGCTTATGGGCTAGCGGGAGAGCAGGATCAGATACGCAGTATTTT; CDR3 protein: CASSLWASGRAGSDTQYF